The source of this TCR beta chain is a study of Graves' ophthalmopathy and Graves' hyperthyroidism. Scientists amplified the TCR beta CDR3 regions from RNA transcripts. An opening RT-PCR round employed HTBI primers and preceded a second-round multiplex PCR. Via MiXCR, TCRdb re-called the multiplex PCR reads, giving one row per CDR3 protein. In the table there are roughly 220,000 distinct CDR3 sequences, around 42% of which are singletons. Germline CDR1 is SGHTA and CDR2 is FQGNSA. The CDR3 covers 14 residues. With 1 base removed from V and 0 bases from J, the gap between germline ends came to 6 bases.

The rearrangement links TRBV7-2 to TRBJ1-2; D is ambiguous. The sequenced sample consisted of peripheral blood. This receptor was identified in an adult man with Graves' ophthalmopathy. CDR3 DNA: TGTGCCAGCAGCTTAGGGACCTCTAACTATGGCTACACCTTC. Its protein is CASSLGTSNYGYTF.